The rows below give T cell receptor beta chains drawn from one sample of a study of blood T cell repertoires in COVID-19. Profiling relied on immunoSEQ multiplex PCR, and the TCRdb table lists in-frame clones only, not all of them. This repertoire shows roughly 280,000 clones, about 87% found once; its top ten account for around 2.9%. Sequencing was performed on PBMCs or T cells enriched from blood (not recorded which). Receptors were obtained from a woman aged 45-65 years who had recovered from COVID-19. CDR3s include the opening cysteine and the closing phenylalanine or tryptophan. The order of the fields is D gene, clone size, V gene, J gene, CDR3 DNA, CDR3 protein. D genes are given only for firm matches. Rows give clone size only sometimes, using once, few, many, or a class for an expanded clone.

>NA|NA|TRBV5-1|TRBJ2-2
TGCGCCAGCAGCTTGTACGCAGCGAACACCGGGGAGCTGTTTTTT
CASSLYAANTGELFF
>NA|NA|TRBV4-3|TRBJ2-2
TGCGCCAGCAGCCAAGACGCGGTGACCGGGGAGCTGTTTTTT
CASSQDAVTGELFF
>NA|NA|TRBV28|TRBJ1-5
TGTGCCAGCAGTCAAGGGCGGGCAGGCAATCAGCCCCAGCATTTT
CASSQGRAGNQPQHF
>TRBD2|once|TRBV5-3|TRBJ2-7
TGTGCCAGAAGCACCCCGGGACTAGCAATGTCCTCCTACGAGCAGTACTTC
CARSTPGLAMSSYEQYF
>NA|NA|TRBV20-1|TRBJ1-1
TGCAGTGCTAGTCGGAACACTGAAGCTTTCTTT
CSASRNTEAFF
>NA|NA|TRBV28|TRBJ2-5
TGTGCCAGCAGCCTTCAAAGCCTCGGGGAGACCCAGTACTTC
CASSLQSLGETQYF
>TRBD1|NA|TRBV7-3|TRBJ2-5
TGTGCCAGCAGCTCCCCCCTGGGGACAGGGAAACGAGAGACCCAGTACTTC
CASSSPLGTGKRETQYF
>TRBD1|NA|TRBV4-3|TRBJ2-3
TGCGCCAGCAGCCAAAAACAGGGGGCCGTAGATACGCAGTATTTT
CASSQKQGAVDTQYF
>NA|NA|TRBV7-6|TRBJ2-1
TGTGCCAGCAGCTCGACTAGTAGCAATGAGCAGTTCTTC
CASSSTSSNEQFF
>TRBD1|NA|TRBV28|TRBJ1-2
TGTGCCAGCAGTTTTGGTGGGACAGACTATGGCTACACCTTC
CASSFGGTDYGYTF
>NA|NA|TRBV13|TRBJ1-2
TGTGCCAGCACCACGCAGGGGCGGGACTATGGCTACACCTTC
CASTTQGRDYGYTF
>NA|once|TRBV5-6|TRBJ2-7
TGTGCCAGCAGCTCGAGGCGGGACAGCCCCTACGAGCAGTACTTC
CASSSRRDSPYEQYF
>TRBD1|few|TRBV28|TRBJ1-2
TGTGCCAGCAGTGTACAGGGGCCCTCGAGAGGCTACACCTTC
CASSVQGPSRGYTF
>TRBD1|NA|TRBV6-5|TRBJ1-2
TGTGCCAGCAGTTACATGGTCGACAGGGACTATGGCTACACCTTC
CASSYMVDRDYGYTF
>NA|NA|TRBV9|TRBJ2-7
TGTGCCAGCAGCGTACTCGGGGATAGTTCCTACGAGCAGTACTTC
CASSVLGDSSYEQYF
>NA|NA|TRBV20-1|TRBJ1-6
TGCAGTGCTAGTTCGTTTATTCGGTCACCCCTCCACTTT
CSASSFIRSPLHF
>TRBD2|NA|TRBV6-5|TRBJ2-3
TGTGCCAGCAGGACTAGCAACGCAGATACGCAGTATTTT
CASRTSNADTQYF
>TRBD2|NA|TRBV7-8|TRBJ2-7
TGTGCCAGCAGCTCACATAGCGGGACTAACGAGCAGTACTTC
CASSSHSGTNEQYF
>NA|NA|TRBV28|TRBJ1-5
TGTGCCAGCACCAATAACCGGGTCAGCAATCAGCCCCAGCATTTT
CASTNNRVSNQPQHF
>TRBD1|NA|TRBV10-3|TRBJ2-1
TGTGCCATCAGTGGGACAGGGACAACCTACAATGAGCAGTTCTTC
CAISGTGTTYNEQFF
>TRBD1|NA|TRBV4-1|TRBJ1-4
TGCGCCAGCAGCCAAATACAGGGGTTGGGGGAAAAACTGTTTTTT
CASSQIQGLGEKLFF
>TRBD1|NA|TRBV18|TRBJ1-5
TGTGCCAGCTCACCATCAGGGGGGAATCAGCCCCAGCATTTT
CASSPSGGNQPQHF
>TRBD2|NA|TRBV7-2|TRBJ2-1
TGTGCCAGCAGCCCGAGCGGGAGGGTTAGGGGTGAGCAGTTCTTC
CASSPSGRVRGEQFF
>TRBD2|NA|TRBV7-2|TRBJ2-3
TGTGCCAGCATAGTAGCGGGAGGGCCATCAGATACGCAGTATTTT
CASIVAGGPSDTQYF
>NA|NA|TRBV5-6|TRBJ1-4
TGTGCCAGCAGCTCCCACAGGGCCGGTGGGGAAAAACTGTTTTTT
CASSSHRAGGEKLFF
>TRBD2|NA|TRBV28|TRBJ2-1
TGTGCCAGCCACGAGAGGACTAGCGCCTACAATGAGCAGTTCTTC
CASHERTSAYNEQFF
>NA|NA|TRBV6-6|TRBJ2-1
TGTGCCAGCAGCGACTCCTCCTACAATGAGCAGTTCTTC
CASSDSSYNEQFF
>NA|NA|TRBV21-1|TRBJ1-2
TGTGCCAGCAGCAACCCTCGCAGGGGGGTCTATGGCTACACCTTC
CASSNPRRGVYGYTF
>NA|few|TRBV2|TRBJ2-2
TGTGCCAGCATACTTTCGGCGGGACCCGGGGAGCTGTTTTTT
CASILSAGPGELFF
>NA|NA|TRBV19|TRBJ2-3
TGTGCCAGTAGTAAAGGACCCAGGGTAGGAGATACGCAGTATTTT
CASSKGPRVGDTQYF
>NA|few|TRBV30|TRBJ2-6
TGTGCCTGGGGGGGCGGGACTGGGGCCAACGTCCTGACTTTC
CAWGGGTGANVLTF
>NA|NA|TRBV2|TRBJ1-2
TGTGCCAGCAGTGGCCAGGCTACATATGGCTACACCTTC
CASSGQATYGYTF
>NA|few|TRBV20-1|TRBJ2-7
TGCAGTGCTAGAGTCACCTACGAGCAGTACTTC
CSARVTYEQYF
>TRBD2|once|TRBV6-2/TRBV6-3|TRBJ2-3
TGTGCCAGCAGTTACTCGAGTGTCCCCGCGGGGAAGCGGGAGGGCACAGATACGCAGTATTTT
CASSYSSVPAGKREGTDTQYF
>NA|NA|TRBV11-1|TRBJ2-7
TGTGCCAGCGCCCGGGACACATCGTCCTACGAGCAGTACTTC
CASARDTSSYEQYF
>TRBD2|NA|TRBV3-1/TRBV3-2|TRBJ2-1
TGTGCCAGCAGCCAAGCGAGCGGGAGGGCCTATGAGCAGTTCTTC
CASSQASGRAYEQFF
>NA|NA|TRBV7-2|TRBJ1-1
TGTGCCAGCAGCCCCCAGGGGAGGGCACCGGAAGCTTTCTTT
CASSPQGRAPEAFF
>TRBD1|NA|TRBV27|TRBJ2-2
TGTGCCAGCAGATATATGACAGGGAGCACCGGGGAGCTGTTTTTT
CASRYMTGSTGELFF
>TRBD1|NA|TRBV4-3|TRBJ2-3
TGCGCCAGCAGCCAAATAAGGACAGGGGTGGGAGATACGCAGTATTTT
CASSQIRTGVGDTQYF
>TRBD2|NA|TRBV7-2|TRBJ2-1
TGTGCCAGCAGCTTAGCGCGGGCTAGCGGGTACCCTGAGCAGTTCTTC
CASSLARASGYPEQFF
>TRBD2|once|TRBV28|TRBJ2-3
TGTGCCAGAACCTTCCCACGGTGTCCCCGGAAAGGACTAGCGCGCACAGATACGCAGTATTTT
CARTFPRCPRKGLARTDTQYF
>NA|NA|TRBV30|TRBJ1-1
TGTGCCTGGACCAAACGGGGGGCTGGGGGCACTGAAGCTTTCTTT
CAWTKRGAGGTEAFF
>NA|once|TRBV18|TRBJ2-3
TGTGCCAGCTCCCCGCGAGGCGGTTCTAGCACAGATACGCAGTATTTT
CASSPRGGSSTDTQYF
>TRBD2|NA|TRBV18|TRBJ2-5
TGTGCCAGCTCACCGGGACTAGCGGGGCAAGAGACCCAGTACTTC
CASSPGLAGQETQYF
>NA|few|TRBV5-5|TRBJ1-1
TGTGCCAGCAGTCATCAGAGGTTGAACACTGAAGCTTTCTTT
CASSHQRLNTEAFF
>TRBD2|NA|TRBV9|TRBJ2-6
TGTGCCAGCAGCGAGGCTAGCGGGAGTAGGTCTGGGGCCAACGTCCTGACTTTC
CASSEASGSRSGANVLTF
>NA|NA|TRBV28|TRBJ1-1
TGTGCCAGCAGAGCCAGGGGCGGGCACACTGAAGCTTTCTTT
CASRARGGHTEAFF
>TRBD1|NA|TRBV5-5|TRBJ1-3
TGTGCCAGCAGCGGGGGACAGTCTGGAAACACCATATATTTT
CASSGGQSGNTIYF
>TRBD1|NA|TRBV15|TRBJ2-2
TGTGCCACCAGCAGGGGACAGCCGAACACCGGGGAGCTGTTTTTT
CATSRGQPNTGELFF
>NA|NA|TRBV18|TRBJ1-1
TGTGCCAGCTCAGCGAACGAGAACACTGAAGCTTTCTTT
CASSANENTEAFF